A selection of T cell receptor beta chains follows, all from one sample in a study of tumor and adjacent non-tumor tissue in lung cancer. TCRdb re-analysed the multiplex PCR reads in MiXCR, keeping a single row per CDR3 protein. The repertoire has some 80,000 distinct CDR3 sequences, around 80% of them found once; the top ten carry about two fifths. The specimen sequenced was distant non-tumor lung tissue. The receptors were sampled from a man aged 65 to 79 with non-small cell lung cancer. Each CDR3 is given with its conserved first and last residue. Each record gives: D gene, J gene, V gene, clone size, CDR3 DNA, CDR3 protein. D genes are given only for firm matches. Not all rows give a size; the values are once, few, many and, for expanded clones, a class.

TRBD1	TRBJ1-3	TRBV12-3/TRBV12-4	few	TGTGCCAGCAGTCGTCCCAGGACAGGGATTAGCTCTGGAAACACCATATATTTT	CASSRPRTGISSGNTIYF
.	TRBJ1-4	TRBV12-3/TRBV12-4	.	TGTGCCAGGAGTTTGAGCGGTCTAAGTGAAAAACTGTTTTTT	CARSLSGLSEKLFF
.	TRBJ1-6	TRBV5-4	.	TGTGCCAGCAGCATGCCACCACAGGGATCACCCCTCTACTTT	CASSMPPQGSPLYF
TRBD1	TRBJ2-2	TRBV11-2	.	TGTGGCAGCAGCTTAGTGGGCACAGGGGGTGCGGGGGAGCTGTTTTTT	CGSSLVGTGGAGELFF
.	TRBJ1-1	TRBV6-1	.	TGTGTCAGCAGGGACAACACTAAAGCTTTCTTT	CVSRDNTKAFF
TRBD1	TRBJ2-3	TRBV5-1	few	TGCGCCAGCAGACAGGGGACAGCCAACACAGATACGCAGTATTTT	CASRQGTANTDTQYF
.	TRBJ2-2	TRBV11-1	.	TGTGCCAGCAGCTTGATTTGGCACACCGGGGAGCTGTTTTTT	CASSLIWHTGELFF
.	TRBJ2-3	TRBV11-3	.	TGTGCCAGCACCCGTCGGGAACTAGGCACAGATAGGCAGTATTTT	CASTRRELGTDRQYF
.	TRBJ1-4	TRBV10-3	.	TGTACCATCAGCGACAGGACAACTAATGATAAACTGTTTTTT	CTISDRTTNDKLFF
.	TRBJ1-4	TRBV29-1	.	TGCAGCGTGGTGACAGTGTCTATTGAAAAACTGTTTTTT	CSVVTVSIEKLFF
.	TRBJ2-1	TRBV10-3	.	TGCGCCATCAAACGTAAACAGGGTGCCAGTTATAACGAGCAGTTCTTC	CAIKRKQGASYNEQFF
.	TRBJ1-5	TRBV6-2/TRBV6-3	.	TGTGCCAGCAGTCAGAACCGGGGGGGCAGTCAGCCCCAGCATTTT	CASSQNRGGSQPQHF
TRBD2	TRBJ2-5	TRBV11-3	.	TGTGCCAGCAGCTCGACGGGACTAGCGGGATATTTGGAGACCGACTACTTC	CASSSTGLAGYLETDYF
.	TRBJ1-1	TRBV11-3	.	TGTGCCAGCAGCTTAGATTTCCCTGGCAGGGTTGAACCTTTCTTT	CASSLDFPGRVEPFF
.	TRBJ1-6	TRBV6-5	.	TGTGCTAGCAGTTACTCGACCTTGGACAGAGATCGCCTCCACTTT	CASSYSTLDRDRLHF
.	TRBJ2-1	TRBV28	.	TGTGACAGCAGTATAACGACAGGTTGGAACAATGAGCAGTTCTTC	CDSSITTGWNNEQFF
.	TRBJ1-2	TRBV5-5	.	TGTGCCAGCAACTTAAGGGCCTGCGACCTCTATGGCTACACCTTC	CASNLRACDLYGYTF
.	TRBJ2-3	TRBV6-9	.	TGTGCCAGCAGTTATTCTGGGCAACGCACAGATACGGAGTATTTT	CASSYSGQRTDTEYF
TRBD1	TRBJ1-2	TRBV4-2	once	TGTGCCAGTAGCCATACCGGGACAGATATCCTCTATGGCTATACCTTC	CASSHTGTDILYGYTF
.	TRBJ2-3	TRBV6-2/TRBV6-3	.	TGTGCCAACAGTGGGCACATGGGGAATACGCAGTTTTTT	CANSGHMGNTQFF
.	TRBJ2-7	TRBV11-3	.	TGCGCCAGCAGCTTACATGGGCCCCAGGATCGCGAGCAGTACTTC	CASSLHGPQDREQYF
.	TRBJ2-5	TRBV20-1	many	TGCAGTGCCGCCTCAGGACAGTTCCAAGAGACCCAGTACTTC	CSAASGQFQETQYF
.	TRBJ2-7	TRBV5-6	.	TGTGCCAGCAACATAGGGGCAGGGTGGACCCTTGACGAGCAGTACTTC	CASNIGAGWTLDEQYF
.	TRBJ2-1	TRBV12-3/TRBV12-4	.	TGTGCCTGCACCGGGAGTAGCGGTAATGAGCAGTTCTTC	CACTGSSGNEQFF
.	TRBJ1-5	TRBV28	.	TGCGCCAGCAGGGCCGGGATAGGGAGCAATCAGCCCCAGCATTTT	CASRAGIGSNQPQHF
.	TRBJ2-1	TRBV20-1	.	TGCAGTGCTACCGGCCTAAAGCAGTCCTTC	CSATGLKQSF
.	TRBJ2-2	TRBV12-3/TRBV12-4	.	TGTGTTAGCAGTCCCCAACATGGGAACGCCGTGGAGCTGTTTTTT	CVSSPQHGNAVELFF
TRBD1	TRBJ2-7	TRBV28	.	TGTGCCAGCAGTTTTCGGACAGGGCTCGAGCAGTACTTC	CASSFRTGLEQYF
.	TRBJ2-2	TRBV6-2/TRBV6-3	.	TGTGCCAGCAGTACTAACATTGGGGAGCTGTTTTTT	CASSTNIGELFF
.	TRBJ2-3	TRBV4-1	.	TGTGCCAGCAGCCAGGTTAGCGAGGGGGTCCAAGATACTCAGTATTTT	CASSQVSEGVQDTQYF
.	TRBJ2-1	TRBV10-3	.	TGTGCCATCAGTGAAGGTAGGGCGGGCCCCCTCATTGACCAGTTCTTC	CAISEGRAGPLIDQFF
.	TRBJ1-1	TRBV6-6	.	TGTGACAGCAGTAGTGGAAAGGGAGGAAGGGCTGAAGCTTTATTT	CDSSSGKGGRAEALF
TRBD1	TRBJ2-3	TRBV11-2	.	TGTGCCAGCAACTCACAGGGGTTTTCAGATCCGCAGTATTTT	CASNSQGFSDPQYF
.	TRBJ2-7	TRBV20-1	many	TGCAGTGCTGGAAGGATCGGTGAGCAGTACTTC	CSAGRIGEQYF
.	TRBJ1-6	TRBV12-3/TRBV12-4	.	TGTGCCAGCAATCCTAGGGGGGCGAATAATTCACCCATCCACTTT	CASNPRGANNSPIHF
.	TRBJ1-3	TRBV12-3/TRBV12-4	.	TGTGCCAGCACGTACGCGGGAAACAACATATATTTT	CASTYAGNNIYF
.	TRBJ2-3	TRBV7-9	.	TGTGCCAGCAACTCCTCCCGTGATACGCAGTTTTTT	CASNSSRDTQFF
TRBD2	TRBJ2-1	TRBV29-1	once	TGCAGCGAAGGAGCGGGGGATGAGCAGGTCTTC	CSEGAGDEQVF
.	TRBJ1-6	TRBV4-2	.	TGTTCCAGCAGCCAACCAGCCGGAGGGAACTCCGACTCACGCCTCCACTTT	CSSSQPAGGNSDSRLHF
TRBD2	TRBJ2-7	TRBV20-1	.	TGCAGTGTTAGAAAAGGACTAGCTGGGATCTACGAGCAGTACTTC	CSVRKGLAGIYEQYF
TRBD1	TRBJ1-2	TRBV30	once	TGTGCCTGGAGTACCGTGACAGGGTTCTATGGCTACGCCTTC	CAWSTVTGFYGYAF
TRBD1	TRBJ1-6	TRBV12-3/TRBV12-4	.	TGTGCCAGCAGTCTCCGGACAGGGGGCTTAAATCCACCCCTCCACTTT	CASSLRTGGLNPPLHF
.	TRBJ2-7	TRBV11-2	.	TGTGCCAGCAGCCCAGGAGGGGGCTATACCTACGAGCAGTACTTC	CASSPGGGYTYEQYF
TRBD2	TRBJ2-7	TRBV24-1	.	TGTGCCACCAGTCCATCCCTTAGCGGGTTAACCCACGAGCAGTACTTC	CATSPSLSGLTHEQYF
.	TRBJ1-2	TRBV6-5	.	TGTCCCAGCTGGGGGGGTGGCTATCGCTACACCTTT	CPSWGGGYRYTF